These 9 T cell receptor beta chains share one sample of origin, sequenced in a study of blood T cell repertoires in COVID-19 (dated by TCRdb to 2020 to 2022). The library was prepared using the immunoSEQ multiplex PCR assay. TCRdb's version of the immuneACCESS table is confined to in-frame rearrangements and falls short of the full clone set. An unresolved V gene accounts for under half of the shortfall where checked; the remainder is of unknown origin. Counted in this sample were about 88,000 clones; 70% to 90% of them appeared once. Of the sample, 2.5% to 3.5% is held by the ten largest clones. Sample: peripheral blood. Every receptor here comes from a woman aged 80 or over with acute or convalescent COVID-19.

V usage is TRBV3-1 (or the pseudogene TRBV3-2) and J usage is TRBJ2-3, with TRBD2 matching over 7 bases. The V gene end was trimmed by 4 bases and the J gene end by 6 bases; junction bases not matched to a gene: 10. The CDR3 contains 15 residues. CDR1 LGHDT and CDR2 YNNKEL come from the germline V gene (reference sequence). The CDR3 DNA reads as TGTGCCAGCAGCCGGCTTGGGACTACCGGCGATACGCAGTATTTT. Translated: CASSRLGTTGDTQYF.

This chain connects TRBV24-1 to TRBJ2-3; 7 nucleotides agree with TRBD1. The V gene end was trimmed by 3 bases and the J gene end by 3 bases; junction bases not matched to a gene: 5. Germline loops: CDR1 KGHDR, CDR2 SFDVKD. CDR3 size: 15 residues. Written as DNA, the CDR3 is TGTGCCACCAGTGATAGTGGACAGGAAACAGATACGCAGTATTTT. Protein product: CATSDSGQETDTQYF.

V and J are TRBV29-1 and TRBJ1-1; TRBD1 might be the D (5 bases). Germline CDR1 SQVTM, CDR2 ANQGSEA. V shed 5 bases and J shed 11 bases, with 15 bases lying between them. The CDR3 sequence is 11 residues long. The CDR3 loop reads CSVRGGGDAFF. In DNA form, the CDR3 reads TGCAGCGTTCGGGGAGGAGGGGACGCTTTCTTT.

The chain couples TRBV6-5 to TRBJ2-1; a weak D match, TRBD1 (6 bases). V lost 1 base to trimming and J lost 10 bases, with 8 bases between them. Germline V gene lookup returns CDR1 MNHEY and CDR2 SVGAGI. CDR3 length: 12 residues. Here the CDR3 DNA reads TGTGCCAGCAGTTACTTAGGGGGAGAGCAGTTCTTC. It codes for CASSYLGGEQFF.

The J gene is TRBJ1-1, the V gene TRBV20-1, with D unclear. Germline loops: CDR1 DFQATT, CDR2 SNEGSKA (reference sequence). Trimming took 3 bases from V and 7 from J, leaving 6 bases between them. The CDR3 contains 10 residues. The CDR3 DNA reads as TGCAGTGCTAGTTCGGTTGAAGCTTTCTTT. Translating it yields CSASSVEAFF.

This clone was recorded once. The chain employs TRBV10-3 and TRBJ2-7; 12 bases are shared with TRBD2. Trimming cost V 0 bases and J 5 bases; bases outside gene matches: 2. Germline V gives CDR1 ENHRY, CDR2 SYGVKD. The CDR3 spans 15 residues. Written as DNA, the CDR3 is TGTGCCATCAGTGAGTCAGGGACTAGCGGGCACGAGCAGTACTTC. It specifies CAISESGTSGHEQYF.

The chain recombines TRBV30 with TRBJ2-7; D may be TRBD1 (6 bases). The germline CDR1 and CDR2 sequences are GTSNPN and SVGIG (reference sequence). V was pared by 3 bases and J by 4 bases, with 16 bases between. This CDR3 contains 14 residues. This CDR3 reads CAWRPTQGNYEQYF. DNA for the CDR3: TGTGCCTGGAGACCTACCCAGGGGAATTACGAGCAGTACTTC.

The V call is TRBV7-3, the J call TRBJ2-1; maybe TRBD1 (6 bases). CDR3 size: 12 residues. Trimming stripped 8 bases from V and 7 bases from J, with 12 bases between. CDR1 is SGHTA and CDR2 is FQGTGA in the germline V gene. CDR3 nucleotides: TGTGCCAGCGGACAGAGGGGTAATGAGCAGTTCTTC. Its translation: CASGQRGNEQFF.

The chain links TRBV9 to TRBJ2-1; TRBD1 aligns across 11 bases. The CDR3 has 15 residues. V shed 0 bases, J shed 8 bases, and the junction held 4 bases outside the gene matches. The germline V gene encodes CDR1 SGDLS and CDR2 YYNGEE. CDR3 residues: CASSVVGQGADEQFF. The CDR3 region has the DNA TGTGCCAGCAGCGTAGTTGGACAGGGGGCCGATGAGCAGTTCTTC.